Listed here is a single T cell receptor beta chain. Use of 60 Vbeta and 13 Jbeta primers characterized the PCR. The table came from immunoSEQ multiplex PCR; TCRdb's copy has only in-frame clones and leaves some out. This sample carries over 150,000 clones, 65% to 85% of them seen once, and the ten largest clones take 3%. This specimen belongs to a study of cytomegalovirus exposure and HLA in healthy donors. Study-level background: Approximately 81% of 300 to 450 genotyped donors fell in the Caucasian-associated ancestry cluster.

Trimming stripped 0 bases from V and 2 bases from J, with 8 bases between. CDR1 and CDR2 from the germline V gene are SGHTA and FQGNSA. CDR3 length equals 14 residues. This sequence joins TRBV7-2 and TRBJ2-7; D unresolved. Sequenced sample: PBMCs. The clonotype originates from a woman in her 50s in good health and CMV-seropositive. The CDR3 sequence: CASSLAVSTYEQYF. The CDR3 DNA reads TGTGCCAGCAGCTTAGCGGTCAGTACCTACGAGCAGTACTTC. Supplemented by reference TRBV7-2 and TRBJ2-7, the full variable domain reads GAGVSQSPSNKVTEKGKDVELRCDPISGHTALYWYRQSLGQGLEFLIYFQGNSAPDKSGLPSDRFSAERTGGSVSTLTIQRTQQEDSAVYLCASSLAVSTYEQYFGPGTRLTVT.